This T cell receptor (beta chain) was captured by sequencing in a study of preoperative IRX-2 immunotherapy in early breast cancer. Clones were sequenced by immunoSEQ multiplex PCR, and TCRdb holds only the in-frame ones, with some missing. The sample includes more than 20,000 clones, about four fifths of them seen just once. The sample's treatment: preoperative locoregional IRX-2 cytokine immunotherapy. This phase Ib study tested locoregional IRX-2 cytokine immunotherapy given before surgery. Per germline, CDR1 LNHDA and CDR2 SQIVND (reference sequence). The V segment lost 4 bases and the J segment 4 bases; nucleotides outside the gene matches: 6. The CDR3 contains 15 residues.

Sequences were derived from lymph node tissue, sampled before IRX-2 immunotherapy. The clonotype was recovered from a human donor with breast cancer. This chain connects TRBV19 to TRBJ1-4, with TRBD1 identical over 7 bases. CDR3 in DNA: TGTGCCAGTAGTACTCTAGGGGGCCTTAATGAAAAACTGTTTTTT. It codes for CASSTLGGLNEKLFF. Together with reference TRBV19 and TRBJ1-4, the CDR3 gives the full variable domain: DGGITQSPKYLFRKEGQNVTLSCEQNLNHDAMYWYRQDPGQGLRLIYYSQIVNDFQKGDIAEGYSVSREKKESFPLTVTSAQKNPTAFYLCASSTLGGLNEKLFFGSGTQLSVL.